These T cell receptor beta chains were read from a single sample in a study of neurological immune-mediated disorders. TCRdb re-called the 5' RACE reads with MiXCR, one entry per CDR3 protein. The profile shows tens of thousands of distinct CDR3 sequences, 10% of them singletons. The specimen sequenced was PBMCs. The receptors here all came from a woman in her fifties or sixties with HTLV-1-associated myelopathy (HAM/TSP). The conserved cysteine and the conserved F or W are not part of the CDR3 here. Each record gives: CDR3 protein, V gene, J gene.

ASSLEVRQDTQY,TRBV5-1,TRBJ2-3
SLYAGLAIDTQY,TRBV20-1,TRBJ2-3
SASRGGGYGYT,TRBV20-1,TRBJ1-2
ASSRGPRGEQY,TRBV5-1,TRBJ2-7
SARGTGESPLH,TRBV20-1,TRBJ1-6
ASSSRTSWGTGELF,TRBV7-9,TRBJ2-2
SARVLGGDTEAF,TRBV20-1,TRBJ1-1
ASSSRTGDSPLH,TRBV5-1,TRBJ1-6
ATSGLNTGELF,TRBV24-1,TRBJ2-2
ASSFTPPTSWILNEQF,TRBV7-8,TRBJ2-1
ASSLENYGYT,TRBV5-1,TRBJ1-2
ASSPGTRRFTNYGYT,TRBV5-1,TRBJ1-2
SARDLLGIHGEQF,TRBV20-1,TRBJ2-1
SAWAIAKNIQY,TRBV20-1,TRBJ2-4
ASSLLTGADTQY,TRBV7-8,TRBJ2-3
SVEGRGTEAF,TRBV29-1,TRBJ1-1
SASSITEAF,TRBV20-1,TRBJ1-1
ASSQWTGYDRSYNEQF,TRBV14,TRBJ2-1
ASSFGAGRQETQY,TRBV5-1,TRBJ2-5
ASSWTGGDEQY,TRBV5-6,TRBJ2-7
ASSQDRAYPRSYEQY,TRBV5-1,TRBJ2-7
ASSYKYQGQRAYNEQF,TRBV5-1,TRBJ2-1
SAGLGGAVETQY,TRBV20-1,TRBJ2-5
ASSPPGQANEKLF,TRBV18,TRBJ1-4
AEKRAGGRTGELF,TRBV7-2,TRBJ2-2
SALGAGWYEQY,TRBV20-1,TRBJ2-7
SARSRDRTLTYEQY,TRBV20-1,TRBJ2-7
ASSQGWTEAF,TRBV18,TRBJ1-1
ASSFSGRTGELF,TRBV5-1,TRBJ2-2